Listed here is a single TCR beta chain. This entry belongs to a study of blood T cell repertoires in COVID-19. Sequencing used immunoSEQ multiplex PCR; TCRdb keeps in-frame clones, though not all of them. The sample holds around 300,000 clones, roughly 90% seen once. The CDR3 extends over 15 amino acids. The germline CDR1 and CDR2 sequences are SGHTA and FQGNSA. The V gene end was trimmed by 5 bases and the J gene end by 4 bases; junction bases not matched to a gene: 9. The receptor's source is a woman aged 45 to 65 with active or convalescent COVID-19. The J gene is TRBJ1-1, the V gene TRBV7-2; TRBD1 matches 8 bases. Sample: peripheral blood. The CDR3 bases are TGTGCCAGCAGCCTCATGACAGGGGCCAGCACTGAAGCTTTCTTT. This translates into CASSLMTGASTEAFF.